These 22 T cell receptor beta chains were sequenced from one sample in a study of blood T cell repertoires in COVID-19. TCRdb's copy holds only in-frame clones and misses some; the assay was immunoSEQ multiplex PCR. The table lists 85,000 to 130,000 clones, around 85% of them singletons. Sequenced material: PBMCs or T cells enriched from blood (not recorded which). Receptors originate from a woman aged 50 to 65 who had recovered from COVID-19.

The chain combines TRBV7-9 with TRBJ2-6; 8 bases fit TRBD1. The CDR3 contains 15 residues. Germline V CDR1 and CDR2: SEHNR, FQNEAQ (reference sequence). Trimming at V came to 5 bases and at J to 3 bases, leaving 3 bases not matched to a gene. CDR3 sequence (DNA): TGTGCCAGCAGCCGGACAGGGTTTGGGGCCAACGTCCTGACTTTC. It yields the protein CASSRTGFGANVLTF.

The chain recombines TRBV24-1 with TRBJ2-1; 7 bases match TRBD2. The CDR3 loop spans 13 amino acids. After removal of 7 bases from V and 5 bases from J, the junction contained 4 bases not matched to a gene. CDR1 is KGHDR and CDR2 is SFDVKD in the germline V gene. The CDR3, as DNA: TGTGCCACCAGCCGGGAGGCGGACAATGAGCAGTTCTTC. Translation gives CATSREADNEQFF.

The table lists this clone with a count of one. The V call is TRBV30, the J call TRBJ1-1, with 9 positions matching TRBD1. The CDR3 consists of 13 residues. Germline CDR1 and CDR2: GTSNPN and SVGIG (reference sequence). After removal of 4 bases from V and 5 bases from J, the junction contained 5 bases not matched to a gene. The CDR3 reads CAWTTTGGTEAFF. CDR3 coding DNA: TGTGCCTGGACCACGACAGGGGGAACTGAAGCTTTCTTT.

CDR3 coding DNA: TGTGCCAGCAGCGAAAGGGGGACAGGGAAAAGAGCTTTCTTT. Its translation is CASSERGTGKRAFF. The J gene is TRBJ1-1, the V gene TRBV13; 9 nucleotides agree with TRBD1. The CDR3 has 14 residues. V dropped 5 bases and J dropped 10; count of bases not matched to a gene: 11. CDR1 PRHDT and CDR2 FYEKMQ come from the germline V gene (reference sequence).

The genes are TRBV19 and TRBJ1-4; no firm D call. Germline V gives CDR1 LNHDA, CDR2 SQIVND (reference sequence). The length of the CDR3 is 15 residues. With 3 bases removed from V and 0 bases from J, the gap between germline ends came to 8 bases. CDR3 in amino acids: CASSIQTATNEKLFF. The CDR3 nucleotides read TGTGCCAGTAGTATCCAGACTGCAACTAATGAAAAACTGTTTTTT.

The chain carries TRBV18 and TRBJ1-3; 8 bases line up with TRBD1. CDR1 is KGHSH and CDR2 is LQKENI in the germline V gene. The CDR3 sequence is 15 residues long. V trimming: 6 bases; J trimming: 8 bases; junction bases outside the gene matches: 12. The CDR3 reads CASSPFGGQGDTIYF. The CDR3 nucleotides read TGTGCCAGCTCCCCATTTGGTGGACAGGGAGACACCATATATTTT.

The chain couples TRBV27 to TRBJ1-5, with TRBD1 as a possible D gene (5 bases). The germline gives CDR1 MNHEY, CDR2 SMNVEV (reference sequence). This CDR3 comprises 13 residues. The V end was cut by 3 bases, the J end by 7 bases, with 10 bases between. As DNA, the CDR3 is TGTGCCAGCAGTTTTAGGGGTGGGCAGCCCCAGCATTTT. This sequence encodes CASSFRGGQPQHF.

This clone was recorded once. The CDR3 nucleotides are TGTGCCAGCAGCTTCGGCAGCCGAGGGGGCGAAGAGCAGTACTTC. Its protein product is CASSFGSRGGEEQYF. The chain employs TRBV5-4 and TRBJ2-7, with 7 bases identical to TRBD1. Germline CDR1 SGHNT, CDR2 YYREEE (reference sequence). V dropped 2 bases and J dropped 7; count of bases not matched to a gene: 12. The CDR3 extends over 15 amino acids.

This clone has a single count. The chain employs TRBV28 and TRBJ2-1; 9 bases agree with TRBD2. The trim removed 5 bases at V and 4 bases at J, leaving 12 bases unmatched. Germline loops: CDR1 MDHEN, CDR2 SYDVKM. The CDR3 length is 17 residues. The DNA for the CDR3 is TGTGCCAGCAGTCGTAGCGGGAGCTTCTCGAGTTACAATGAGCAGTTCTTC. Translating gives CASSRSGSFSSYNEQFF.

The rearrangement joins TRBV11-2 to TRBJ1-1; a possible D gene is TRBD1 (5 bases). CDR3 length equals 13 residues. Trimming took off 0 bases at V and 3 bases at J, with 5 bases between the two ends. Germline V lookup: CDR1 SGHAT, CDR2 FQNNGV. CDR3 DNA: TGTGCCAGCAGCTTAGACAGGGACACTGAAGCTTTCTTT. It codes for CASSLDRDTEAFF.

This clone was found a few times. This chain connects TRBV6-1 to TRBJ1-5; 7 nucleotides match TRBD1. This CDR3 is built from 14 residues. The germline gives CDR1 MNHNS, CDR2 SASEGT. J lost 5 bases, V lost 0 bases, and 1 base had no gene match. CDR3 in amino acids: CASSEAGGDQPQHF. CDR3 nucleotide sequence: TGTGCCAGCAGTGAAGCAGGGGGCGATCAGCCCCAGCATTTT.

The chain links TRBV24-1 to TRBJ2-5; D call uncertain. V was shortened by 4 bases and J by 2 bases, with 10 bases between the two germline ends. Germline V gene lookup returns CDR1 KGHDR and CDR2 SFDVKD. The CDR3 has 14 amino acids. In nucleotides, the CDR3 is TGTGCCACCAGTGACTCAGGTAGACAAGAGACCCAGTACTTC. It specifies CATSDSGRQETQYF.

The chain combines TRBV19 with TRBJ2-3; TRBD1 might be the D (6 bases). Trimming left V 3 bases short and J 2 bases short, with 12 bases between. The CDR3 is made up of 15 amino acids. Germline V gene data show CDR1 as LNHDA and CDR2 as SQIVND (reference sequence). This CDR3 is CASSIEGGDTDTQYF. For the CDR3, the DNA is TGTGCCAGTAGTATTGAAGGGGGAGACACAGATACGCAGTATTTT. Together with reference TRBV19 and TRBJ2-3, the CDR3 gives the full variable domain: DGGITQSPKYLFRKEGQNVTLSCEQNLNHDAMYWYRQDPGQGLRLIYYSQIVNDFQKGDIAEGYSVSREKKESFPLTVTSAQKNPTAFYLCASSIEGGDTDTQYFGPGTRLTVL.

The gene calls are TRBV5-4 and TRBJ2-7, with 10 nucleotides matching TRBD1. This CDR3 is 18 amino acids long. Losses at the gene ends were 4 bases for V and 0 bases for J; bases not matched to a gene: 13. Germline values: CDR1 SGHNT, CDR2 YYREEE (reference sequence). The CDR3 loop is CASSPSTGQGISSYEQYF. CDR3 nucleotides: TGTGCCAGCAGCCCTTCCACGGGACAGGGGATTAGCTCCTACGAGCAGTACTTC.

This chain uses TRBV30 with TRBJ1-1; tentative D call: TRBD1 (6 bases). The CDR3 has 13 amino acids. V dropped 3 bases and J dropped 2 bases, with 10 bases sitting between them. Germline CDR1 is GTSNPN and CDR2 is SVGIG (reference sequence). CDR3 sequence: CAWRRGGNTEAFF. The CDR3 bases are TGTGCCTGGAGACGGGGGGGCAACACTGAAGCTTTCTTT.

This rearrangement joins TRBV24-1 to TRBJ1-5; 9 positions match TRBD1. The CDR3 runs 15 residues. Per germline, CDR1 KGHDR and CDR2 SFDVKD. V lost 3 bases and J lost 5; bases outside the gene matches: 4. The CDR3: CATSDAGQGYQPQHF. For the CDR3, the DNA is TGTGCCACCAGTGATGCCGGACAGGGGTATCAGCCCCAGCATTTT.

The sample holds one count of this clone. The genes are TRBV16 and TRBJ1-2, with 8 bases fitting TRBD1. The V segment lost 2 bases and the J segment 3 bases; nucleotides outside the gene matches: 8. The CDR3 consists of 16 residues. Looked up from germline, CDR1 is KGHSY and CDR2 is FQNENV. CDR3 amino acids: CASSQTSGGEYYGYTF. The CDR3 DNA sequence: TGTGCCAGCAGCCAAACCTCAGGGGGCGAGTACTATGGCTACACCTTC.

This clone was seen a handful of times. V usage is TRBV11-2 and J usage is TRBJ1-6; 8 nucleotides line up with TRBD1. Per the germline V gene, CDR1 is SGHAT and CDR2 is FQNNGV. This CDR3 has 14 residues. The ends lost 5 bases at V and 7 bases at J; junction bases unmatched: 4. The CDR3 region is CASSTTGENSPLHF. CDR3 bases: TGTGCCAGCAGCACGACAGGGGAGAATTCACCCCTCCACTTT.

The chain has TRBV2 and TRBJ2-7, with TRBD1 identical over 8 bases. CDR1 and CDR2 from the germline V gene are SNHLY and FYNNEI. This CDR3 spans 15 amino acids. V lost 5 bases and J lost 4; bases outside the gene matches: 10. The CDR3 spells CASSPGTGLKYEQYF. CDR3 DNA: TGTGCCAGCAGTCCCGGGACAGGACTAAAATACGAGCAGTACTTC.

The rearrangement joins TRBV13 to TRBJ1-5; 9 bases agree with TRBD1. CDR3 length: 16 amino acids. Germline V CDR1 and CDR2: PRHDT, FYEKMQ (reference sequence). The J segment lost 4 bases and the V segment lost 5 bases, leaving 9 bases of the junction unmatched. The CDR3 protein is CASSNRDRAGNQPQHF. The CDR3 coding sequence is TGTGCCAGCAGCAACCGGGACAGGGCGGGGAATCAGCCCCAGCATTTT. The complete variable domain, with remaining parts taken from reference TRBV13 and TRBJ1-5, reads AAGVIQSPRHLIKEKRETATLKCYPIPRHDTVYWYQQGPGQDPQFLISFYEKMQSDKGSIPDRFSAQQFSDYHSELNMSSLELGDSALYFCASSNRDRAGNQPQHFGDGTRLSIL.

The CDR3: CASRGRDYTDTQYF. In DNA form, the CDR3 reads TGTGCCAGCAGAGGCCGGGACTACACAGATACGCAGTATTTT. The chain recombines TRBV9 with TRBJ2-3, with 7 bases lining up with TRBD2. From germline, CDR1 is SGDLS and CDR2 YYNGEE. Unmatched junction bases numbered 5, after V lost 5 bases and J lost 2 bases. The CDR3 is made up of 14 amino acids.

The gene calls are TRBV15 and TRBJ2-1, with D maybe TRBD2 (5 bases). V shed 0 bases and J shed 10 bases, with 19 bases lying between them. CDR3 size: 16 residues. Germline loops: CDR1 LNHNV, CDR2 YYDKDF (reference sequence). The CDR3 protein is CATSRDGRAYSGEQFF. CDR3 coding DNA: TGTGCCACCAGCAGAGATGGGCGGGCCTACAGTGGGGAGCAGTTCTTC.